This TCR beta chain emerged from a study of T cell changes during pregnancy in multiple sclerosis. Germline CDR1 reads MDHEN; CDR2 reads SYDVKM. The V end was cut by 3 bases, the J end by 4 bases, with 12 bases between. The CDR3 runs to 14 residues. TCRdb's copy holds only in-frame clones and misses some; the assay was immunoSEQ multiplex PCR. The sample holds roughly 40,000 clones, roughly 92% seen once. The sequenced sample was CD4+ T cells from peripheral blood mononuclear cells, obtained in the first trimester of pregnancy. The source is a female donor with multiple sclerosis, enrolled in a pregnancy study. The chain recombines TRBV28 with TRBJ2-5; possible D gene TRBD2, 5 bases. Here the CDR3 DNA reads TGTGCCAGCAGTTTCCCGGGTGGACTAGAGACCCAGTACTTC. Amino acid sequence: CASSFPGGLETQYF.